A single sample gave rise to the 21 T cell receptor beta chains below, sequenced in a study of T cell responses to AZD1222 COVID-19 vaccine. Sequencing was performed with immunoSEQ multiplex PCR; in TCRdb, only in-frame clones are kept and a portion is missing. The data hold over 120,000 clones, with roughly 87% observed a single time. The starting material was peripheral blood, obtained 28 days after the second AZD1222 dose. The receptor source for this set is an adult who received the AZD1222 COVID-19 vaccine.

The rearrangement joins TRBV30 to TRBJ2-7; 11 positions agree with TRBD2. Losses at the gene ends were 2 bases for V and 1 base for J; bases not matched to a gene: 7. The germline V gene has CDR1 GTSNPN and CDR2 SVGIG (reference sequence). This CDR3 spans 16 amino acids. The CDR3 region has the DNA TGTGCCTGGAGTCTTACACTAGCGGGAGTTTCCTACGAGCAGTACTTC. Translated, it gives CAWSLTLAGVSYEQYF.

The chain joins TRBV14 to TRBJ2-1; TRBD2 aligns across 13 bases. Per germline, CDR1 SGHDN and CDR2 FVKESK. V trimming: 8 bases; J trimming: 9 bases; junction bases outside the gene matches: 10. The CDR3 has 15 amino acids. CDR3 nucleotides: TGTGCCAGCGGTCAACTAGCGGGAGGGCCGGCTGAGCAGTTCTTC. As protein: CASGQLAGGPAEQFF.

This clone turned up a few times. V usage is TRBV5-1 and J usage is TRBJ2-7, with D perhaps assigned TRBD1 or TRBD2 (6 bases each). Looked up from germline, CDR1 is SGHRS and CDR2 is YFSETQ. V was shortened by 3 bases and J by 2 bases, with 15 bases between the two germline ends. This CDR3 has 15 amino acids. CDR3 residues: CASSWGARDTYEQYF. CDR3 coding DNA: TGCGCCAGCAGCTGGGGGGCTAGAGACACCTACGAGCAGTACTTC.

This CDR3 reads CASSYSTRAGLAGGMYTGELFF. CDR3 nucleotides: TGTGCCAGCAGTTACTCGACCCGCGCGGGACTAGCGGGAGGAATGTACACCGGGGAGCTGTTTTTT. The chain carries TRBV6-8 and TRBJ2-2; 15 nucleotides line up with TRBD2. Per germline, CDR1 MNHGY and CDR2 SAAAGT. CDR3 length: 22 amino acids. V lost 0 bases and J lost 3; bases outside the gene matches: 14.

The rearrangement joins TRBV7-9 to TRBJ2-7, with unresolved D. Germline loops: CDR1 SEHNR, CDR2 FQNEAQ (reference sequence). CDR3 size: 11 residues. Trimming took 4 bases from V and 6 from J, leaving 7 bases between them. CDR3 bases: TGTGCCAGCAGCTACGGCTCCGAGCAGTACTTC. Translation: CASSYGSEQYF. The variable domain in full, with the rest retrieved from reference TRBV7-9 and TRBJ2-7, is DTGVSQNPRHKITKRGQNVTFRCDPISEHNRLYWYRQTLGQGPEFLTYFQNEAQLEKSRLLSDRFSAERPKGSFSTLEIQRTEQGDSAMYLCASSYGSEQYFGPGTRLTVT.

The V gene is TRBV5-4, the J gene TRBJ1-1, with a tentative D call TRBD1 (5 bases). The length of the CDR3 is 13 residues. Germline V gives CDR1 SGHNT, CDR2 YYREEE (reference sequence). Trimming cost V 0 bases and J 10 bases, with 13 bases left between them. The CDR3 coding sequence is TGTGCCAGCAGCTTGGTTCCGGGGCCGGGAGCTTTCTTT. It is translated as CASSLVPGPGAFF.

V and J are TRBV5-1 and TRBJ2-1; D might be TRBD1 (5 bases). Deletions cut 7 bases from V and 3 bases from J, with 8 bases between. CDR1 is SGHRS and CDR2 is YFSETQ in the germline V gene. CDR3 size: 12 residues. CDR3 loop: CASAQGYNEQFF. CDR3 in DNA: TGCGCCAGCGCCCAGGGCTACAATGAGCAGTTCTTC.

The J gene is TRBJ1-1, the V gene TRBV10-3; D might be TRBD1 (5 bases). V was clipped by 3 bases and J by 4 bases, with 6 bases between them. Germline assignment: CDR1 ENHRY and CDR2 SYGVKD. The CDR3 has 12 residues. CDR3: CAISDRATEAFF. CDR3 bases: TGTGCCATCAGTGACAGGGCCACTGAAGCTTTCTTT.

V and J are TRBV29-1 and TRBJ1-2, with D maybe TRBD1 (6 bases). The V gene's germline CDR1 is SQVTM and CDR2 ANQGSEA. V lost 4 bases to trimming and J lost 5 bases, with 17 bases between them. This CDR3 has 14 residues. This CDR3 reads CSVARDIELYGYTF. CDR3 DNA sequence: TGCAGCGTTGCCAGGGACATAGAACTTTATGGCTACACCTTC.

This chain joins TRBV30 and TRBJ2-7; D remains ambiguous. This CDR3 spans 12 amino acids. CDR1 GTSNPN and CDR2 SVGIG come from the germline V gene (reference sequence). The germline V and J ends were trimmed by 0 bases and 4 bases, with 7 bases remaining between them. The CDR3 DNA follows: TGTGCCTGGAGTGTATTAAGGTACGAGCAGTACTTC. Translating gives CAWSVLRYEQYF.

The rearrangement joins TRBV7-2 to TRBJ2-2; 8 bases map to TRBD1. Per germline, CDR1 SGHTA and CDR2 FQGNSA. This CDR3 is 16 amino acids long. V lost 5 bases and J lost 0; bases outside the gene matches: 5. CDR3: CASSRWTGTNTGELFF. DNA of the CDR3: TGTGCCAGCAGCCGGTGGACAGGGACGAACACCGGGGAGCTGTTTTTT.

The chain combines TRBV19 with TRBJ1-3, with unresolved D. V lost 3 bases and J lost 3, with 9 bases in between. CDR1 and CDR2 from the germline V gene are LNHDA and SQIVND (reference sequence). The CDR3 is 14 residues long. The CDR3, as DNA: TGTGCCAGTAGTATTTGGGTCTTTGGAAACACCATATATTTT. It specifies CASSIWVFGNTIYF.

The CDR3 is CASSEWGTGNYGYTF. The CDR3 region has the DNA TGTGCCAGCAGTGAATGGGGGACAGGGAACTATGGCTACACCTTC. The V and J genes are TRBV2 and TRBJ1-2; 9 bases map to TRBD1. Trimming at V came to 2 bases and at J to 2 bases, leaving 3 bases not matched to a gene. This CDR3 comprises 15 residues. From germline, CDR1 is SNHLY and CDR2 FYNNEI.

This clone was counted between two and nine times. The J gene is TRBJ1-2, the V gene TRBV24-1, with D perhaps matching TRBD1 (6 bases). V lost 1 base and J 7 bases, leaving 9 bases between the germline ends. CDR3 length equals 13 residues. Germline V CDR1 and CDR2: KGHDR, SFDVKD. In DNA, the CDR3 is TGTGCCACCAGTGATTTTACAGGGTTTGGCTACACCTTC. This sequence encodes CATSDFTGFGYTF.

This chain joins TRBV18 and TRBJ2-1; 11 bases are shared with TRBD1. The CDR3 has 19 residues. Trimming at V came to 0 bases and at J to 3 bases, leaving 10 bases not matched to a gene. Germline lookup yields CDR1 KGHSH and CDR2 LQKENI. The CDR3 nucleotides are TGTGCCAGCTCACCACCAGAATCCGGGACAGGGGGGATCTACAATGAGCAGTTCTTC. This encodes CASSPPESGTGGIYNEQFF.

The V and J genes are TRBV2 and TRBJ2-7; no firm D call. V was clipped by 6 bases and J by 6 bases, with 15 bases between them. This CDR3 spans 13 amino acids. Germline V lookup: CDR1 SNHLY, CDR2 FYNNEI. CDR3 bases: TGTGCCAGCAGACGGACGGAAATCGCCGAGCAGTACTTC. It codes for CASRRTEIAEQYF.

The CDR3 nucleotides are TGTGCCAGCGAGCCGGGACTAGTAACGGGCAATGAGCAGTTCTTC. Translation: CASEPGLVTGNEQFF. The V and J genes are TRBV2 and TRBJ2-1; 8 positions agree with TRBD2. The V gene's germline CDR1 is SNHLY and CDR2 FYNNEI. This CDR3 spans 15 amino acids. The junction had 12 bases not matched to a gene; V was cut back by 8 bases and J by 6 bases.

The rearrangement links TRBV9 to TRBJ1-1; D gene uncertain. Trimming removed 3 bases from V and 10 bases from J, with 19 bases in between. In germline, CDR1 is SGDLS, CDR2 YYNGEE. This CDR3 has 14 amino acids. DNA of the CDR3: TGTGCCAGCAGCGAATCGGCGTTGGGAGATGGAGCTTTCTTT. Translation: CASSESALGDGAFF.

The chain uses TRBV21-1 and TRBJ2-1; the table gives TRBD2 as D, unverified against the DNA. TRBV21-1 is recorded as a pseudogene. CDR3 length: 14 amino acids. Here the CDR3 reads CASISGRGVNEQFF. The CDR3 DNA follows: TGTGCCAGCATAAGCGGGAGAGGGGTAAATGAGCAGTTCTTC.

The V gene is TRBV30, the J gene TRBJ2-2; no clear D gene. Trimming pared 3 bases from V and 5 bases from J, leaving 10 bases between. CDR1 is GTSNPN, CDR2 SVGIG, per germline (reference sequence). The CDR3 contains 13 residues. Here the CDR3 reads CAWRNTWTGELFF. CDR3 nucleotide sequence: TGTGCCTGGAGGAATACTTGGACCGGGGAGCTGTTTTTT.

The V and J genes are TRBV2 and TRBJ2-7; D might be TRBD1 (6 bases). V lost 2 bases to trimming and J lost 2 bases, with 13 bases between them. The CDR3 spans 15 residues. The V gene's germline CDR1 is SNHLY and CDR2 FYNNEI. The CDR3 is CASSERGHTTYEQYF. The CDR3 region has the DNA TGTGCCAGCAGTGAAAGGGGACACACAACCTACGAGCAGTACTTC.